This T cell receptor beta chain comes out of a study of breast tumors, draining lymph nodes, adjacent tissues (dated by TCRdb to the mid-2010s). Background on the whole study: TCR beta repertoires were compared across tumor, adjacent nontumor tissue and axillary lymph nodes obtained from breast cancer patients. In human breast cancer, the study set out to assess how tumor, surrounding tissue and draining lymph node repertoires relate to one another and whether T cells might be exchanged between them.

Study-level results and caveats: Rather than being directly demonstrated, the conclusion that tumor T cells originate in lymph nodes was presented as consistent with a hypothesis. The data were considered consistent with the idea that most tumor T cells come from the lymph node and then expand in tumor tissue. In luminal-like breast cancer, tumor and nontumor tissue repertoires resembled each other significantly more than in basal-like breast cancer. T-cell repertoire diversity in tumors was found to be lower than in lymph nodes but higher than in nontumor tissue, and preferential V and J gene usage was observed.

The data were produced on an Illumina HiSeq 2000. TCR beta chain libraries were generated by multiplex PCR amplification. High-throughput sequencing was used to analyze the amplified TCR beta chain products. Using fastp trimming at Q25 and MiXCR clonotype assembly, TCRdb reanalyzed the public sequencing data and kept in-frame beta chains. Under each unique CDR3 protein, matching rows form one entry showing the most common genes and DNA. A total of roughly 70,000 distinct CDR3 sequences appear in this sample, roughly two fifths of them only once. Over 7.5% of the sample is taken by the ten largest. The count of this clonotype is one. The target of this receptor is not known. No much larger clone is present one base from it, and per-base qualities are unavailable. A single read constitutes weak evidence. From a lookup of the germline V gene (reference sequence), CDR1 and CDR2 are LNHDA and SQIVND. V loses 5 bases, J loses 6 bases, and the germline ends lie 14 bases apart. Including cysteine and phenylalanine, the CDR3 has 15 amino acids. The CDR3 DNA has 45 bases and is translated from base 1.

This chain joins TRBV19 to TRBJ1-6; the D gene remains uncertain. The TCR sequence derives from a female donor with breast cancer. Some clones in this sample may be carry-over from other donors' samples. Sequencing was performed on breast tumor tissue. CDR3 sequence: CASSSGDWGNSPLHF. The nucleotide sequence reads TGTGCCAGTAGTTCAGGTGATTGGGGTAATTCACCCCTCCACTTT.